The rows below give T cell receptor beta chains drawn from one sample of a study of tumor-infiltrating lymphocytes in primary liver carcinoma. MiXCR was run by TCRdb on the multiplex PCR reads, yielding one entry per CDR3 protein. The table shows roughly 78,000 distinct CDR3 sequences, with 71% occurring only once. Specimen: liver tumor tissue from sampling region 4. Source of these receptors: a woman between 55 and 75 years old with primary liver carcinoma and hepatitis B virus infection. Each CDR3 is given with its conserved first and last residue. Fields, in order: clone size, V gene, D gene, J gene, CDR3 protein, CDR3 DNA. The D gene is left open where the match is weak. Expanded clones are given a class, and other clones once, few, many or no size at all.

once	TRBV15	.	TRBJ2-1	CATNREQGTYNEQFF	TGTGCCACCAACAGAGAACAGGGCACCTACAATGAGCAGTTCTTC
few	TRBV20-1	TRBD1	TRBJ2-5	CSARIQGAVETQYF	TGCAGTGCTAGGATTCAGGGGGCGGTTGAGACCCAGTACTTC
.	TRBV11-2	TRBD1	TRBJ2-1	CDSSLEGTGYKEQFF	TGTGACAGCAGCTTAGAGGGGACAGGTTACAAAGAGCAGTTCTTC
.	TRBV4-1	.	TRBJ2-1	CASRQAESSYEQFF	TGCGCCAGCAGACAAGCGGAGAGCTCCTACGAGCAGTTCTTC
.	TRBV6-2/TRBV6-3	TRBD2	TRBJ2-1	CASTGTGGRSFYDEQFF	TGTGCCAGCACCGGGACTGGCGGGAGGTCCTTTTACGATGAGCAGTTCTTC
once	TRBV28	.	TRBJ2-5	CASNRLVGGETQYF	TGTGCCAGCAATAGACTAGTGGGGGGCGAGACCCAATACTTC
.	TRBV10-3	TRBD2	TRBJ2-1	CVTHPSGRDNEQFF	TGTGTCACCCACCCTAGCGGGAGGGACAATGAGCAGTTCTTC
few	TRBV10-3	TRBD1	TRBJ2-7	CAINDDRASEQYF	TGTGCCATCAATGATGACAGGGCGAGCGAGCAGTACTTC
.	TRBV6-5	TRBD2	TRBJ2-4	CVSSYLAGDGSIQYF	TGTGTCAGCAGTTACCTAGCGGGAGACGGGAGCATTCAGTACTTC
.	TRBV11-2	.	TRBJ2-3	CANRPTASSTDTHYF	TGTGCCAACAGGCCGACGGCGTCTAGTACAGATACGCATTATTTT
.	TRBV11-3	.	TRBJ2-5	CAGSLGGETQYF	TGTGCCGGCAGCTTAGGGGGAGAGACCCAGTACTTC
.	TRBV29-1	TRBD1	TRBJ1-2	CSLAQGAEEGYTF	TGCAGCCTTGCGCAGGGGGCAGAGGAAGGCTACACCTTC
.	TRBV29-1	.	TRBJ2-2	CSVTGHYGGELFF	TGTAGCGTCACGGGGCACTATGGCGGGGAGCTGTTTTTT
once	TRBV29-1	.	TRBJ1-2	CNVDRGAIRAGGYTF	TGCAACGTTGATCGGGGGGCAATAAGGGCCGGCGGCTACACCTTC
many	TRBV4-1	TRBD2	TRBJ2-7	CASSHVTSGRAWQYF	TGCGCCAGCAGCCATGTTACTAGCGGGAGGGCCTGGCAGTACTTC
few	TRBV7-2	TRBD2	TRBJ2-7	CASSPAGLAPYEQYF	TGTGCCAGCAGCCCAGCAGGACTAGCCCCTTACGAGCAGTACTTC
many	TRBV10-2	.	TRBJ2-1	CASSAIAAAYGEQFF	TGCGCCAGCAGTGCGATAGCAGCTGCCTATGGTGAGCAGTTCTTC
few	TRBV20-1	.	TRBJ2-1	CSAQGRYNEQFF	TGCAGTGCTCAGGGCCGATACAATGAGCAGTTCTTC
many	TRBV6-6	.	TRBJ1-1	CASSYAEAFF	TGTGCCAGCAGTTACGCAGAAGCTTTCTTT
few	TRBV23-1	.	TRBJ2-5	CASGHLARPPSPNQETQYF	TGCGCCAGCGGTCACCTTGCCAGGCCTCCCTCCCCGAACCAAGAGACCCAGTACTTC
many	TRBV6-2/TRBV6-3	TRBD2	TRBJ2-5	CASNRLAEETQYF	TGTGCCAGCAACAGGCTAGCGGAAGAGACCCAGTACTTC
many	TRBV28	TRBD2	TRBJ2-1	CASSWVGSGAYNEQFF	TGTGCCAGCAGTTGGGTTGGCAGCGGGGCCTACAATGAGCAGTTCTTC
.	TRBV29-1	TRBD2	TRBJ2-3	CGVHSGGTNLYTQYF	TGCGGCGTCCATTCGGGGGGGACTAACCTCTATACGCAGTATTTT
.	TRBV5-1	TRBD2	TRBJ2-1	CASHTVTSGNYEQFF	TGCGCCAGCCATACGGTCACTAGCGGGAACTATGAGCAGTTCTTC
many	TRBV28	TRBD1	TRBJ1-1	CASGQGLNTEAFF	TGTGCCAGCGGACAGGGGTTGAACACTGAAGCTTTCTTT
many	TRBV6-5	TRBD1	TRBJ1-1	CASSGDRDGAEAFF	TGTGCCAGCAGTGGTGACAGGGACGGGGCTGAAGCTTTCTTT
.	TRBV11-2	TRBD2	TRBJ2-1	CSSSLGLVAGGPNEHFF	TGTTCCAGCAGCTTAGGTCTGGTAGCGGGAGGGCCGAATGAGCACTTCTTT
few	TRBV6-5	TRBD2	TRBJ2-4	CASSYLAGGGNIQYF	TGTGCCAGCAGTTACCTGGCGGGAGGCGGGAACATTCAGTACTTC
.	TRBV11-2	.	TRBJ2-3	CASSLVGDMQYF	TGTGCCAGCAGCTTAGTAGGAGATATGCAGTACTTT
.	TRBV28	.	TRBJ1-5	CTSVGARGFNQPQHF	TGTACCAGCGTTGGGGCAAGGGGCTTCAATCAGCCCCAGCATTTT
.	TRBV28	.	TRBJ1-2	CASSSPGDGIGYGYTF	TGTGCCAGCAGTTCCCCGGGAGATGGGATAGGGTATGGCTACACCTTC
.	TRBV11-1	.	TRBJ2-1	CASSQTTSQSGNEQFF	TGTGCCAGCAGTCAAACCACCAGCCAATCGGGAAATGAGCAGTTCTTC
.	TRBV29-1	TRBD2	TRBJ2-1	CSVELSASGYNEQFF	TGCAGCGTTGAATTATCGGCTAGCGGTTACAATGAGCAGTTCTTC
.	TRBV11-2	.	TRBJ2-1	CASSLIGAVNEQFF	TGCGCCAGCAGCTTGATTGGGGCTGTGAATGAGCAGTTCTTC
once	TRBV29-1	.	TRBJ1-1	CSVEERPNTEAFF	TGCAGCGTTGAGGAGCGACCAAACACTGAAGCTTTCTTT
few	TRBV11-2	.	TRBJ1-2	CAGTNTMDPGHGYTF	TGTGCCGGCACGAACACAATGGACCCAGGCCATGGCTACACCTTC
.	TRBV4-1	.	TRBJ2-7	CASSRAESSCEQYF	TGCGCCAGCAGCCGAGCGGAGAGCTCCTGCGAGCAGTACTTC